What follows are 24 T cell receptor beta chains derived from one specimen sequenced in a study of cytotoxic CD8 clonotypes in ibrutinib-treated CLL (dated by TCRdb to 2020 to 2023). Preparation of the library involved the immunoSEQ multiplex PCR assay. Imported from immuneACCESS, the table was reduced by TCRdb to in-frame sequences with V and J called. These copies leave out some clones; in studies compared against another copy, an unresolved V gene accounts for under half, and the cause of the remainder is not known. The sample contains under 200,000 clones, roughly 80% of them found a single time. Of the sample, roughly 4.5% falls within the top ten clones. The time point label, read with the paper, signifies: 20 to 30 months on ibrutinib. The sample in question was PBMCs, obtained after 24 months of ibrutinib treatment. The receptors originated from a human donor with chronic lymphocytic leukemia.

A single count supports this clone. This chain links TRBV6-5 with TRBJ2-6, with TRBD1 identical over 12 bases. The CDR3 spans 13 residues. V lost 11 bases to trimming and J lost 7 bases; unmatched junction nucleotides: 3. Germline V lookup: CDR1 MNHEY, CDR2 SVGAGI. CDR3 loop: CAGGQGAANVLTF. The DNA for the CDR3 is TGTGCCGGGGGACAGGGGGCAGCCAACGTCCTGACTTTC.

This clone was observed a handful of times. The rearrangement joins TRBV10-2 to TRBJ1-1; weak D call: TRBD1 (6 bases). The CDR3 extends over 13 amino acids. CDR1 and CDR2 from the germline V gene are WSHSY and SAAADI. V lost 6 bases and J 3 bases, leaving 11 bases between the germline ends. This CDR3 is CASSEGGYTEAFF. In nucleotides, the CDR3 is TGCGCCAGCAGCGAGGGGGGGTACACTGAAGCTTTCTTT.

V and J are TRBV15 and TRBJ1-2; TRBD1 matches 8 bases. The CDR3 has 14 amino acids. CDR1 is LNHNV, CDR2 YYDKDF, per germline (reference sequence). The junction had 6 bases not matched to a gene; V was cut back by 5 bases and J by 4 bases. The CDR3: CATSLRTGSYGYTF. The CDR3 coding sequence is TGTGCCACCAGCTTACGGACAGGGAGCTATGGCTACACCTTC. Looking up the rest from reference TRBV15 and TRBJ1-2 gives the full variable domain: DAMVIQNPRYQVTQFGKPVTLSCSQTLNHNVMYWYQQKSSQAPKLLFHYYDKDFNNEADTPDNFQSRRPNTSFCFLDIRSPGLGDTAMYLCATSLRTGSYGYTFGSGTRLTVV.

The chain is built from TRBV5-1 and TRBJ1-2; TRBD1 agrees at 7 bases. Germline trimming cut 4 bases from V and 0 bases from J; bases unmatched to any gene: 6. This CDR3 has 15 residues. Germline-derived CDR1 and CDR2 are SGHRS and YFSETQ. The CDR3 reads CASSIGQVANYGYTF. DNA of the CDR3: TGCGCCAGCAGCATTGGACAGGTAGCTAACTATGGCTACACCTTC.

Of note for this clone: This sequence may be a read error, since a much larger clone differs from it by one base. The V call is TRBV7-2, the J call TRBJ1-1; D is possibly TRBD1 (5 bases). Trimming removed 1 base at V and 0 bases at J, with 6 bases between. The CDR3 sequence is 14 residues long. Germline V gives CDR1 SGHTA, CDR2 FQGNSA. The CDR3: CASSLGRVNTEAFF. The CDR3 region has the DNA TGTGCCAGCAGCTTAGGCAGGGTGAACACTGAAGCTTTCTTT.

This clone has only one observation. J is TRBJ1-4 and V is TRBV5-1; tentatively, D is TRBD1 (6 bases). CDR1 is SGHRS and CDR2 is YFSETQ in the germline V gene. There are 14 residues in the CDR3. V lost 8 bases and J lost 0, with 11 bases in between. Here the CDR3 DNA reads TGCGCCAGTAGGACAGTGTCAACTAATGAAAAACTGTTTTTT. Encoded protein: CASRTVSTNEKLFF.

This clone has a single count. V gene TRBV6-5 combines with J gene TRBJ1-1; TRBD1 is a possible D gene (5 bases). The CDR3 is made up of 15 amino acids. Germline V gene sequence: CDR1 MNHEY, CDR2 SVGAGI. V was shortened by 4 bases and J by 4 bases, with 16 bases between the two germline ends. CDR3 protein: CASSLSLGGVTEAFF. The CDR3 DNA follows: TGTGCCAGCAGTTTATCCTTGGGAGGGGTCACTGAAGCTTTCTTT.

This clone was observed a single time. The chain couples TRBV7-9 to TRBJ2-7, with 10 bases that match TRBD1. This CDR3 is built from 17 residues. Trimming took 0 bases from V and 3 from J; bases not matched to a gene: 8. Germline V gene lookup returns CDR1 SEHNR and CDR2 FQNEAQ (reference sequence). The chain's CDR3 is CASSLALGGQGSYEQYF. CDR3 bases: TGTGCCAGCAGCTTAGCCTTGGGGGGACAGGGGAGCTACGAGCAGTACTTC.

The genes are TRBV6-5 and TRBJ2-7; D may be TRBD1 (5 bases). The CDR3 is 14 amino acids. The V gene lost 5 bases and the J gene lost 3 bases, with 14 bases spanning the gap. Germline V gene data show CDR1 as MNHEY and CDR2 as SVGAGI. The CDR3 spells CASSLSPGNYEQYF. The CDR3 bases are TGTGCCAGCAGTCTAAGCCCAGGGAACTACGAGCAGTACTTC.

The chain combines TRBV5-1 with TRBJ1-2, with D unresolved. Between the trimmed V and J ends, which lost 1 base and 2 bases, there was a span of 6 bases. The CDR3 spans 13 residues. Per germline, CDR1 SGHRS and CDR2 YFSETQ. CDR3 protein: CASSLLPNYGYTF. The CDR3 DNA reads as TGCGCCAGCAGCTTGCTGCCGAACTATGGCTACACCTTC.

The V call is TRBV27, the J call TRBJ1-2; TRBD1 is a possible D gene (6 bases). The CDR3 covers 13 residues. V shed 6 bases and J shed 7 bases, with 15 bases lying between them. Germline V gene sequence: CDR1 MNHEY, CDR2 SMNVEV (reference sequence). The CDR3 reads CASRQTGKVGYTF. The CDR3 DNA reads TGTGCCAGCAGACAAACAGGGAAGGTTGGCTACACCTTC.

The chain employs TRBV27 and TRBJ2-5; TRBD2 matches 7 bases. Germline-derived CDR1 and CDR2 are MNHEY and SMNVEV (reference sequence). The CDR3 has 16 amino acids. The V segment lost 3 bases and the J segment 4 bases; nucleotides outside the gene matches: 11. The chain's CDR3 is CASSLGVRERRETQYF. Here the CDR3 DNA reads TGTGCCAGCAGTTTGGGGGTGCGGGAGCGGAGAGAGACCCAGTACTTC.

This chain connects TRBV6-5 to TRBJ1-1; unclear D gene. This CDR3 is 11 amino acids long. Trimming took off 6 bases at V and 5 bases at J, with 7 bases between the two ends. CDR1 and CDR2 from the germline V gene are MNHEY and SVGAGI. CDR3 sequence: CASRSNTEAFF. Here the CDR3 DNA reads TGTGCCAGCAGGTCGAATACTGAAGCTTTCTTT.

J is TRBJ1-1 and V is TRBV28; no clear D gene. Germline values: CDR1 MDHEN, CDR2 SYDVKM. V was clipped by 3 bases and J by 0 bases, with 11 bases between them. CDR3 size: 15 residues. The CDR3 sequence is CASSLALAMNTEAFF. The CDR3 bases are TGTGCCAGCAGTTTGGCACTGGCCATGAACACTGAAGCTTTCTTT.

The V and J genes are TRBV2 and TRBJ2-7, with a possible D match to TRBD1 (6 bases). The germline CDR1 and CDR2 sequences are SNHLY and FYNNEI. V lost 6 bases and J 3 bases, leaving 18 bases between the germline ends. The CDR3 contains 15 residues. The DNA for the CDR3 is TGTGCCAGCAGAACCTTCGACAGGACCATCTACGAGCAGTACTTC. Its translation: CASRTFDRTIYEQYF.

This chain connects TRBV2 to TRBJ1-1, with D uncertain. Trimming removed 2 bases at V and 4 bases at J, with 11 bases between. CDR3 length: 14 amino acids. Germline CDR1 reads SNHLY; CDR2 reads FYNNEI. This CDR3 reads CASSERQTSTEAFF. CDR3 DNA: TGTGCCAGCAGTGAAAGACAAACTTCCACTGAAGCTTTCTTT.

This clone appeared a single time. The gene calls are TRBV7-2 and TRBJ2-3; weak D call: TRBD2 (5 bases). This CDR3 is 15 amino acids long. The V gene's germline CDR1 is SGHTA and CDR2 FQGNSA. V lost 5 bases and J lost 4, with 16 bases in between. The CDR3 loop reads CASSPPGSGADTQYF. CDR3 DNA sequence: TGTGCCAGCAGCCCCCCCGGGTCCGGGGCAGATACGCAGTATTTT.

V usage is TRBV7-8 and J usage is TRBJ1-6; 12 nucleotides agree with TRBD1. V lost 5 bases, J lost 2 bases, and 4 bases stayed unmatched. CDR3 length: 17 amino acids. From germline, CDR1 is SGHVS and CDR2 FQNEAQ. Written as DNA, the CDR3 is TGTGCCAGCAGCCCCGGGACAGGGGGCGCCTATAATTCACCCCTCCACTTT. It yields the protein CASSPGTGGAYNSPLHF. The whole variable domain, remainder taken from reference TRBV7-8 and TRBJ1-6, is GAGVSQSPRYKVAKRGQDVALRCDPISGHVSLFWYQQALGQGPEFLTYFQNEAQLDKSGLPSDRFFAERPEGSVSTLKIQRTQQEDSAVYLCASSPGTGGAYNSPLHFGNGTRLTVT.

The genes are TRBV5-1 and TRBJ1-4, with 9 bases aligning to TRBD1. Germline V gene data show CDR1 as SGHRS and CDR2 as YFSETQ. Trimming at V came to 4 bases and at J to 8 bases, leaving 9 bases not matched to a gene. CDR3 length: 15 amino acids. DNA of the CDR3: TGCGCCAGCAGCGTTCCGGGACAGGGAGGGGAAAAACTGTTTTTT. Its protein is CASSVPGQGGEKLFF.

The rearrangement uses TRBV5-4 and TRBJ1-2; 8 bases fit TRBD1. This CDR3 spans 15 amino acids. CDR1 SGHNT and CDR2 YYREEE come from the germline V gene (reference sequence). V shed 2 bases, J shed 4 bases, and the junction held 7 bases outside the gene matches. This chain's CDR3 is CASSFGTQGAYGYTF. In DNA, the CDR3 is TGTGCCAGCAGCTTCGGGACGCAGGGGGCCTATGGCTACACCTTC.

The chain uses TRBV7-9 and TRBJ2-7, with TRBD1 as a possible D gene (5 bases). Germline V gene sequence: CDR1 SEHNR, CDR2 FQNEAQ (reference sequence). V was shortened by 5 bases and J by 6 bases, with 17 bases between the two germline ends. The CDR3 totals 14 residues. As DNA, the CDR3 is TGTGCCAGCAGCCGACCGGACACCCCGGGCGAGCAGTACTTC. Translation: CASSRPDTPGEQYF.

The chain employs TRBV19 and TRBJ2-1, with D unclear. CDR1 is LNHDA and CDR2 is SQIVND in the germline V gene (reference sequence). This CDR3 contains 16 residues. V was trimmed by 5 bases and J by 2 bases, leaving 16 bases between them. The CDR3 here is CASSVRSLPPYNEQFF. Here the CDR3 DNA reads TGTGCCAGTAGTGTCCGATCGCTGCCCCCCTACAATGAGCAGTTCTTC.

V usage is TRBV6-4 and J usage is TRBJ2-1; D not resolved. Germline V lookup: CDR1 MRHNA, CDR2 SNTAGT. The CDR3 is 15 amino acids. V dropped 4 bases and J dropped 0 bases, with 10 bases sitting between them. CDR3 region: CASSGGVGSYNEQFF. The CDR3, as DNA: TGTGCCAGCAGTGGAGGCGTCGGCTCCTACAATGAGCAGTTCTTC.

This chain joins TRBV2 and TRBJ1-1; TRBD1 matches 7 bases. The germline V gene encodes CDR1 SNHLY and CDR2 FYNNEI. CDR3 length: 16 residues. With V trimmed by 2 bases and J by 0 bases, 6 bases remained unmatched. The CDR3 region is CASSETRDSLNTEAFF. CDR3 nucleotides: TGTGCCAGCAGTGAAACGCGGGACAGCTTGAACACTGAAGCTTTCTTT.